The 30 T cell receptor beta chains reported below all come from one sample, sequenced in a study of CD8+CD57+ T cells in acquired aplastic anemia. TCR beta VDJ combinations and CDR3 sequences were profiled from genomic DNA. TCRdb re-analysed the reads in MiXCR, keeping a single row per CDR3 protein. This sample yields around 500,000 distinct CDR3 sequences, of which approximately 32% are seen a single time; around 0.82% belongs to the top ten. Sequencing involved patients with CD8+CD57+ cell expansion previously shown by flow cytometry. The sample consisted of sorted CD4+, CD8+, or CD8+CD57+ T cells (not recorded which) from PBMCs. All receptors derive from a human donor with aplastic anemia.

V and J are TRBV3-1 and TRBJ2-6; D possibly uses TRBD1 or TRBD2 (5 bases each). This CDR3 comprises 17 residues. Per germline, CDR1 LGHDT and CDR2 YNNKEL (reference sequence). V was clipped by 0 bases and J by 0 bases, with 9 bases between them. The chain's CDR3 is CASSQEGTNSGANVLTF. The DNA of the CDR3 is TGTGCCAGCAGCCAAGAGGGGACCAACTCTGGGGCCAACGTCCTGACTTTC.

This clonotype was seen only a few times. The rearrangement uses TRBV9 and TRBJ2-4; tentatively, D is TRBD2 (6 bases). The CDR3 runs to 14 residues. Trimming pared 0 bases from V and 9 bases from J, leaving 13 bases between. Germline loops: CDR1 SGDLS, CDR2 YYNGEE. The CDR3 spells CASSVEVEGSIQYF. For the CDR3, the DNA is TGTGCCAGCAGCGTAGAAGTGGAGGGATCCATTCAGTACTTC.

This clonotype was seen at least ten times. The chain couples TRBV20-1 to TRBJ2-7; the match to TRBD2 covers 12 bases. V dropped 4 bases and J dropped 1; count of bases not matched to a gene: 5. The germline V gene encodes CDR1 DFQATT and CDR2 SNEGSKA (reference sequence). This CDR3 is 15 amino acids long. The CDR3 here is CSATGTSGPSYEQYF. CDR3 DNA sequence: TGCAGTGCTACTGGGACTAGCGGGCCTTCCTACGAGCAGTACTTC.

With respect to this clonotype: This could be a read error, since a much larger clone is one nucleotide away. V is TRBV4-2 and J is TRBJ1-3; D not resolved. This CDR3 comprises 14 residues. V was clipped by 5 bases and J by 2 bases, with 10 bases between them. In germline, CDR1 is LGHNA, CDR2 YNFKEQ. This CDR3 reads CASSLSSPGNTIYF. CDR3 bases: TGTGCCAGCAGCTTGAGCTCCCCTGGAAACACCATATATTTT.

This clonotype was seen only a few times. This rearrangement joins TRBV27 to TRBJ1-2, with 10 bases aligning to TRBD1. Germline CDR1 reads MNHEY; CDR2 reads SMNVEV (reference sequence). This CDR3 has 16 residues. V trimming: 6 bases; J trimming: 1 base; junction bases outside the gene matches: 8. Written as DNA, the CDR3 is TGTGCCAGCAGACCGGGACAGGGGAAGGGTAACTATGGCTACACCTTC. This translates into CASRPGQGKGNYGYTF.

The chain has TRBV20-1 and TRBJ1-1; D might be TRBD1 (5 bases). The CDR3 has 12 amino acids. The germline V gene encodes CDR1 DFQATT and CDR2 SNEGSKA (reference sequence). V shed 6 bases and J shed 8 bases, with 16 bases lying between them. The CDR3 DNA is TGCAGTGCAACGGGACTCCGTAGGGAAGCTTTCTTT. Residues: CSATGLRREAFF.

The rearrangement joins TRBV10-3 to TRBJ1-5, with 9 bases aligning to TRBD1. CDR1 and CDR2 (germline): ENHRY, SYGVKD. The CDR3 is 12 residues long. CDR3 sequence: CALQGAGQPQHF. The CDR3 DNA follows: TGTGCTTTACAGGGGGCAGGACAGCCCCAGCATTTT.

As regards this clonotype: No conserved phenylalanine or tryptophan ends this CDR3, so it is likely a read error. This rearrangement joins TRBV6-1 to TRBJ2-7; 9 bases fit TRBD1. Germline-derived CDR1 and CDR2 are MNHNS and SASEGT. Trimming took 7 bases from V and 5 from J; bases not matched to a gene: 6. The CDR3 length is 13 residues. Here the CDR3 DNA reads TGTGCCAGCACCGGGACAGGGATCCACGAGCAGTACTTA. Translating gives CASTGTGIHEQYL.

CDR3 loop: CASRTTGLLNYGYTF. The CDR3 nucleotides read TGTGCCAGCAGGACCACAGGGCTCCTTAACTATGGCTACACCTTC. The gene calls are TRBV6-9 and TRBJ1-2; a possible D gene is TRBD1 (6 bases). Germline assignment: CDR1 MNHGY and CDR2 SVAAGI. V lost 6 bases to trimming and J lost 1 base, with 15 bases between them. The CDR3 runs to 15 residues.

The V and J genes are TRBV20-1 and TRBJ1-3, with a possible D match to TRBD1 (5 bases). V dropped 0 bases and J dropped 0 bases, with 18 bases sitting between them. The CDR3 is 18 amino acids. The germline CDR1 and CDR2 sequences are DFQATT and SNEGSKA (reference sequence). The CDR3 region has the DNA TGCAGTGCTAGAGATTATGGCGGCGGGGGGAGCTCTGGAAACACCATATATTTT. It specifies CSARDYGGGGSSGNTIYF.

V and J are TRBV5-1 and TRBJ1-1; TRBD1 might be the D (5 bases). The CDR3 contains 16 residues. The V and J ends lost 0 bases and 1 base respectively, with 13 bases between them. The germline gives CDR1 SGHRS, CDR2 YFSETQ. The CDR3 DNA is TGCGCCAGCAGCTTGGCCCTGGTGGGGGGGAACACTGAAGCTTTCTTT. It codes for CASSLALVGGNTEAFF.

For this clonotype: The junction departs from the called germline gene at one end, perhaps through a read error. CDR3 loop: CASSDSPGQDYGYTF. The CDR3 DNA sequence: TGCGCCAGCAGTGACTCGCCTGGACAGGACTACGGCTACACCTTC. The genes are TRBV10-2 and TRBJ1-2; 7 bases line up with TRBD1. The germline CDR1 and CDR2 sequences are WSHSY and SAAADI. This CDR3 comprises 15 residues.

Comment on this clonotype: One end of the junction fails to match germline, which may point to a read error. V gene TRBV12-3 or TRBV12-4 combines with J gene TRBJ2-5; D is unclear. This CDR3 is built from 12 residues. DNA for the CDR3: TGTGCCAGCAGTTTAGGCACGGAGACCCAGCACTTC. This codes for CASSLGTETQHF.

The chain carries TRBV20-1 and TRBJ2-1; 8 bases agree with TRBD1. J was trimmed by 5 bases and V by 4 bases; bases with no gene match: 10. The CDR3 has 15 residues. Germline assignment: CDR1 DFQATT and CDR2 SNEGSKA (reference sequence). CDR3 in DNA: TGCAGTGCTAAACCGGGACAGGAAACCAACAATGAGCAGTTCTTC. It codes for CSAKPGQETNNEQFF.

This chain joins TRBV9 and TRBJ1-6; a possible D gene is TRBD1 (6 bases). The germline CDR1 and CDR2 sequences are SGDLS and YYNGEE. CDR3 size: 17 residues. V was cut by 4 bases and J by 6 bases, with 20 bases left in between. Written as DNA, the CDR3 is TGTGCCAGCAGCCCGCGGGGGGGGCCAGGGCTTAATTCACCCCTCCACTTT. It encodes CASSPRGGPGLNSPLHF.

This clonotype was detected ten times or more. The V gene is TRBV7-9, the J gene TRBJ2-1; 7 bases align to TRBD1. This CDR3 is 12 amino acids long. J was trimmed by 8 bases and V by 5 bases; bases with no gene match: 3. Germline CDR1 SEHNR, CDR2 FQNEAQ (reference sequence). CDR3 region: CASSRDRDEQFF. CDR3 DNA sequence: TGTGCCAGCAGCCGTGACAGGGATGAGCAGTTCTTC. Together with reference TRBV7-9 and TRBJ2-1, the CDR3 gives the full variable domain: DTGVSQNPRHKITKRGQNVTFRCDPISEHNRLYWYRQTLGQGPEFLTYFQNEAQLEKSRLLSDRFSAERPKGSFSTLEIQRTEQGDSAMYLCASSRDRDEQFFGPGTRLTVL.

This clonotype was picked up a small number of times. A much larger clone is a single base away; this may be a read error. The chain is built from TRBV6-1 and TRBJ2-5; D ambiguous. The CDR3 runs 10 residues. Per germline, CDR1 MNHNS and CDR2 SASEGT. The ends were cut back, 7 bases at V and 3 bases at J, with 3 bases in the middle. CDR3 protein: CASKEETQYF. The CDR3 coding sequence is TGTGCCAGCAAGGAAGAGACCCAGTACTTC.

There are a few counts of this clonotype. CDR3 DNA sequence: TGTGCCAGCAGTCCCCAGTTAGCAGGGGCCGAGCAGTACTTC. This translates into CASSPQLAGAEQYF. The chain recombines TRBV12-3 or TRBV12-4 with TRBJ2-7; tentative D call: TRBD1 (6 bases). The CDR3 has 14 amino acids. Trimming removed 5 bases from V and 6 bases from J, with 17 bases in between.

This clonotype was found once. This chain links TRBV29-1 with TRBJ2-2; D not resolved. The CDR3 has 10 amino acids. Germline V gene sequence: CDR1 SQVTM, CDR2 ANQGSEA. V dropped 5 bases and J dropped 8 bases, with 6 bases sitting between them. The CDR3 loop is CSVKTGELFF. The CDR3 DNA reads TGCAGCGTTAAGACAGGGGAGCTGTTTTTT.

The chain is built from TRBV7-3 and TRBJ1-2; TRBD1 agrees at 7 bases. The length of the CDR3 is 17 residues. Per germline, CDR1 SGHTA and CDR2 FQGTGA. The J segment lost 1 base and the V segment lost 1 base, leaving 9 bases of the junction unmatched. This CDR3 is CASSLRGDRNFNYGYTF. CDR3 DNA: TGTGCCAGCAGCTTAAGAGGGGACAGAAACTTTAACTATGGCTACACCTTC.

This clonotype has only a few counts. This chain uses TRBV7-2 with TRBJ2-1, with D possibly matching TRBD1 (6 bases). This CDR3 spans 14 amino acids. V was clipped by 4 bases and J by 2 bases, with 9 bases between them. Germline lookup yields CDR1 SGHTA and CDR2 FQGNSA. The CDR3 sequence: CASSSQGPYNEQFF. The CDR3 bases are TGTGCCAGCAGCTCACAGGGACCCTACAATGAGCAGTTCTTC.

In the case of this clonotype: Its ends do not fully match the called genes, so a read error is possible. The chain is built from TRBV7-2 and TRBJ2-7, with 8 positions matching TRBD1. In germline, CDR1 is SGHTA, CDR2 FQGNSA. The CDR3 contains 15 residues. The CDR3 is CASSHTDRVSYEQCF. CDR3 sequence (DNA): TGTGCCAGCAGCCATACGGACAGGGTCTCCTACGAGCAGTGCTTC.

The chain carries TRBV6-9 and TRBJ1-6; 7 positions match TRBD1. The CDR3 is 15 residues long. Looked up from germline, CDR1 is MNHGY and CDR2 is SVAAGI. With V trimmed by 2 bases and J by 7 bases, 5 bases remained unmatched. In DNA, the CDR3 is TGTGCCAGCAGTTATAACAGGGGATTCAATTCACCCCTCCACTTT. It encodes CASSYNRGFNSPLHF.

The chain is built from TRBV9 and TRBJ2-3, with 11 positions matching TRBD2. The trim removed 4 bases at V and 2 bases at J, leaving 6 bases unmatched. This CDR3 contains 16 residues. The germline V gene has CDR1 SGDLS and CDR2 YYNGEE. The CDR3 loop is CASSMTSGTNTDTQYF. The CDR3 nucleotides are TGTGCCAGCAGCATGACTAGCGGGACGAACACAGATACGCAGTATTTT.

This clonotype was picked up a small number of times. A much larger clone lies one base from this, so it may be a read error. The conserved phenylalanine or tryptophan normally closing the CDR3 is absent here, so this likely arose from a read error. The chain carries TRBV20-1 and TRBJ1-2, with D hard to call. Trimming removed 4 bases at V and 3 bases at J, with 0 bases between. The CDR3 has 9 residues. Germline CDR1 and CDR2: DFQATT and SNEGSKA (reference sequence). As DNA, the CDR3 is TGCAGTGCTAACTATGGCTACACCCTC. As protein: CSANYGYTL.

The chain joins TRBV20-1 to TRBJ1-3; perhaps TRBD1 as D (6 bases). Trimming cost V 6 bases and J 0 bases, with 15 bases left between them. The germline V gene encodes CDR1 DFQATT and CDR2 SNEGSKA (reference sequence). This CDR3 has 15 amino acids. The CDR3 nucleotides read TGCAGTGCCCCGGGACACGCCGACTCTGGAAACACCATATATTTT. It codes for CSAPGHADSGNTIYF.

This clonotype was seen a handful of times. CDR3 sequence (DNA): TGCAGTGCTAGAGGGGACTACCAACCCTTGGAGACCCAGTACTTC. Encoded protein: CSARGDYQPLETQYF. The chain uses TRBV20-1 and TRBJ2-5, with TRBD2 matching over 7 bases. Germline CDR1 DFQATT, CDR2 SNEGSKA (reference sequence). V trimming: 1 base; J trimming: 5 bases; junction bases outside the gene matches: 10. The length of the CDR3 is 15 residues.

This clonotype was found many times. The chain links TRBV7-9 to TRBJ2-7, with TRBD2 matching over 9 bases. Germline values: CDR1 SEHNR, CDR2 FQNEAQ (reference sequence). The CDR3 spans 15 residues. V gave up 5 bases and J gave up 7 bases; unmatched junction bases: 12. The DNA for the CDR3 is TGTGCCAGCAGCGCGTACCTGGGACTAGCAAGGGAGCAGTACTTC. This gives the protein CASSAYLGLAREQYF. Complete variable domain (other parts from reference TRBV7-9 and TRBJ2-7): DTGVSQNPRHKITKRGQNVTFRCDPISEHNRLYWYRQTLGQGPEFLTYFQNEAQLEKSRLLSDRFSAERPKGSFSTLEIQRTEQGDSAMYLCASSAYLGLAREQYFGPGTRLTVT.

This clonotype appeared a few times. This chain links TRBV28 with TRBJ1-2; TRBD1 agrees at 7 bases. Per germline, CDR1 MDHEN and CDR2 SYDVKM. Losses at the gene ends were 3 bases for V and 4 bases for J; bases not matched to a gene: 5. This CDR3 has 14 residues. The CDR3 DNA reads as TGTGCCAGCAGTTTCTGGGACAGACTCTATGGCTACACCTTC. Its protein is CASSFWDRLYGYTF.

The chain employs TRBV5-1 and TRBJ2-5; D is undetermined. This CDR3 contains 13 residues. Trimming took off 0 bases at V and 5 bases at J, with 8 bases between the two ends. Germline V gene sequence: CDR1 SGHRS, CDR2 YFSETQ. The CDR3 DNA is TGCGCCAGCAGCTTGGGGCAGGAGGAGACCCAGTACTTC. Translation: CASSLGQEETQYF. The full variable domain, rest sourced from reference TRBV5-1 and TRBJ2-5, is KAGVTQTPRYLIKTRGQQVTLSCSPISGHRSVSWYQQTPGQGLQFLFEYFSETQRNKGNFPGRFSGRQFSNSRSEMNVSTLELGDSALYLCASSLGQEETQYFGPGTRLLVL.